In its sample, the clone carrying this TCR beta chain was seen many times. The sample comes from a study of T cells in Graves' hyperthyroidism and ophthalmopathy. This CDR3 is 16 amino acids long. The germline CDR1 and CDR2 sequences are DFQATT and SNEGSKA (reference sequence). Trimming removed 0 bases at V and 0 bases at J, with 15 bases between. Amplified TCR beta CDR3 regions came from RNA transcripts. Carried out on the TCR CDR3, a first-round RT-PCR used the HTBI primer set. TCRdb re-called the multiplex PCR reads through MiXCR, storing one row per CDR3 protein. The table shows about 110,000 distinct CDR3 sequences, with around a sixth occurring only once. Disease duration under 2 months; hyperthyroidism patients were aged 18 to 65. Uncontrolled infection, other autoimmune disease, pregnancy and lactation each barred patients from inclusion.

V gene TRBV20-1 combines with J gene TRBJ2-7; D is ambiguous. The sequence derives from a woman between 50 and 59 years old with Graves' hyperthyroidism. Sequencing was done on a sample of blood. The CDR3: CSARDPRAVSSYEQYV. The CDR3 DNA follows: TGCAGTGCTAGAGATCCCCGGGCAGTAAGCTCCTACGAGCAGTACGTC.